This TCR beta chain is from a study of blood T cell repertoires in COVID-19 (dated by TCRdb to 2020 to 2022). With regard to the full study: Samples from collaborators originated in the United States, Italy and Spain and spanned both the acute and convalescent phases of COVID-19. The prospective study material was composed of cDNA or gDNA derived from T cells, B-cell-depleted T cells, or PBMCs. Deeply sampled blood TCRbeta repertoires from subjects exposed to, actively infected with, or recovered from COVID-19 were included in the dataset. The repertoires were released in a freely available public database intended as a resource for research on the immune response to SARS-CoV-2. The samples were drawn from the first 160 participants of the ongoing ImmuneRACE study and from 1,254 subjects provided by 6 global collaborators. A de-identified subject ID, COVID-19 status, age in years and sex were almost always included in the sample metadata. Where HLA class I and class II types were available, the types were taken from metadata supplied by the sample provider, not from assay-based typing.

In the prospective study, participants were about 18 to 95 years old, resided in about two dozen geographic areas of the United States, and were enrolled through a virtual design. To assign participants to cohorts, the prospective study relied on clinical history that participants themselves reported in a screening survey and a study questionnaire. For ImmuneRACE Cohort 3, a participant was defined as recovered based on two consecutive negative NP/OP PCR tests, clearance by a healthcare professional, or resolution of symptoms. In the prospective study, whole blood, serum and a nasopharyngeal or oropharyngeal swab were collected from each participant by mobile phlebotomists. Additional blood draws and questionnaires over an approximately two-month period could optionally be provided by prospective study participants. Before DNA extraction, blood samples from the prospective study were shipped at room temperature or frozen.

A single count supports this clone. The antigen it binds to is not known. No base-level quality is on record; no much larger clone is a single base apart. TCRbeta CDR3 regions were amplified from genomic DNA by means of the immunoSEQ Assay, a bias-controlled multiplex PCR. The paper's data handling went like this. Nucleated cell counts per sample were estimated from amplification of reference gene primers within the assay. Sequence reads were collapsed and filtered to measure the absolute abundance of every unique TCRbeta CDR3 rearrangement. For each sample, productive Simpson clonality was calculated as the square root of Simpson's diversity index over productive rearrangements. Sourced from immuneACCESS, this table was stored by TCRdb with only in-frame sequences that have V and J called. A share of the clones is absent; for the studies checked, an unresolved V gene accounts for under half, and the remainder has no known explanation. V, J and clone size derive from that table, while D and trimming were established from the DNA sequence. The sample contains fewer than 400,000 clones, around nine tenths of them found a single time. The ten largest clones represent 5% to 5.5% of the sample.

The junction carries 9 bases between V and J, which are trimmed by 4 bases and 7 bases respectively. The CDR3 numbers 12 residues from cysteine through phenylalanine. The CDR3 DNA has 36 bases and is translated from base 1. The CDR1 and CDR2 encoded by the germline V gene are SGDLS and YYNGEE. Paper-wide results and their limitations: Clinical and demographic metadata were provided uncurated, with the amount varying by source and participant.

The sequenced sample was PBMCs or T cells enriched from blood (not recorded which). The sequence links TRBV9 to TRBJ2-1; the D gene is not confidently resolved. This TCR was sampled from a man aged 55 to 70 who had recovered from COVID-19. The CDR3 protein: CASSPLSNEQFF. The DNA sequence is given as TGTGCCAGCAGCCCTTTGAGTAATGAGCAGTTCTTC.